The 21 T cell receptor beta chains below come from one sample, sequenced in a study of T cells expressing NK-cell markers. TCRdb reprocessed the 5' RACE reads and reports one entry per CDR3 protein, with no DNA. Recorded for this sample: roughly 450,000 distinct CDR3 sequences. The sequencing sample was made of blood T cells: a sorted CD56 or NKG2C T cell subset, CD4+ or CD8+ T cells, or bulk PBMC T cells (not recorded which). These receptors all stem from a woman between 50 and 59 years old in good health.

V gene TRBV19 combines with J gene TRBJ2-5; the TCRdb D gene call, TRBD1, has no DNA to confirm it. This CDR3 has 16 amino acids. Germline values: CDR1 LNHDA, CDR2 SQIVND (reference sequence). The CDR3 loop reads CASSAPRGQALETQYF. The whole variable domain, filled in from reference TRBV19 and TRBJ2-5, reads DGGITQSPKYLFRKEGQNVTLSCEQNLNHDAMYWYRQDPGQGLRLIYYSQIVNDFQKGDIAEGYSVSREKKESFPLTVTSAQKNPTAFYLCASSAPRGQALETQYFGPGTRLLVL.

The rearrangement links TRBV19 to TRBJ2-4; TCRdb names TRBD1, which stays unverified in the absence of DNA. Germline V gene sequence: CDR1 LNHDA, CDR2 SQIVND (reference sequence). The length of the CDR3 is 17 residues. The CDR3 loop is CASSIDTGLGAKNIQYF.

The chain uses TRBV14 and TRBJ2-3. This CDR3 has 13 amino acids. Germline-derived CDR1 and CDR2 are SGHDN and FVKESK. The CDR3 is CASSQISADTQYF.

V and J are TRBV3-1 and TRBJ1-1; TCRdb lists TRBD1, though no DNA is available to test this call. The germline V gene has CDR1 LGHDT and CDR2 YNNKEL (reference sequence). The CDR3 is 12 residues long. CDR3: CASSPGPEKAFF.

V gene TRBV14 combines with J gene TRBJ1-2; TCRdb selects TRBD1, and the lack of DNA leaves this call unchecked. The CDR3 extends over 12 amino acids. CDR1 and CDR2 from the germline V gene are SGHDN and FVKESK. The CDR3 here is CASSQDGAGYTF.

The chain joins TRBV11-3 to TRBJ2-5; there is no DNA to check the TCRdb D call of TRBD2. CDR3 length: 17 amino acids. Germline V gene data show CDR1 as SGHNT and CDR2 as YENEEA. This CDR3 reads CASSLEASAGGVETQYF.

The chain couples TRBV20-1 to TRBJ2-1; absent DNA, TCRdb's TRBD1 call cannot be checked. Germline V CDR1 and CDR2: DFQATT, SNEGSKA (reference sequence). This CDR3 has 14 residues. CDR3 amino acids: CSAPFAAHRDEQFF.

V usage is TRBV3-1 and J usage is TRBJ2-1. The germline V gene has CDR1 LGHDT and CDR2 YNNKEL (reference sequence). The CDR3 is 13 residues long. CDR3 amino acids: CASSTRSASRQFF.

The chain employs TRBV5-1 and TRBJ2-1; the TCRdb call, TRBD1, lacks DNA for checking. This CDR3 comprises 17 residues. The germline V gene encodes CDR1 SGHRS and CDR2 YFSETQ. The chain's CDR3 is CASSSDRGPPGYNEQFF.

J is TRBJ1-5 and V is TRBV6-1; the TRBD1 assignment by TCRdb is unverifiable without DNA. The CDR3 contains 14 residues. Per germline, CDR1 MNHNS and CDR2 SASEGT. The CDR3 sequence is CASSPGRKDQPQHF.

This chain links TRBV12-3 or TRBV12-4 with TRBJ1-2; TCRdb picks TRBD1, but there is no DNA to check that call. This CDR3 region has 15 residues. CDR3 residues: CASSTGVPSNYGYTF.

The V gene is TRBV20-1, the J gene TRBJ2-7; there is no DNA to check the TCRdb D call of TRBD2. This CDR3 contains 14 residues. Germline V gene data show CDR1 as DFQATT and CDR2 as SNEGSKA (reference sequence). The CDR3 sequence is CSARSAGGTGEQYF.

V gene TRBV7-2 combines with J gene TRBJ2-2; the TRBD2 assignment by TCRdb is unverifiable without DNA. The germline gives CDR1 SGHTA, CDR2 FQGNSA. The CDR3 consists of 18 residues. This chain's CDR3 is CASSFYLPFRGNTGELFF.

This sequence joins TRBV12-3 or TRBV12-4 and TRBJ2-1; no DNA is available, so the TRBD2 call from TCRdb remains unchecked. The CDR3 contains 15 residues. The CDR3 is CASSLGLTSKGEQFF.

V is TRBV6-6 and J is TRBJ1-1. The CDR3 runs 11 residues. Germline CDR1 reads MNHNY; CDR2 reads SVGAGI (reference sequence). This chain's CDR3 is CASGGNTEAFF.

V and J are TRBV11-2 and TRBJ2-1; the D gene TCRdb calls, TRBD1, cannot be checked with no DNA. The length of the CDR3 is 16 residues. Germline V gives CDR1 SGHAT, CDR2 FQNNGV. CDR3 amino acids: CASSLVGAGSPNEQFF.

The chain uses TRBV20-1 and TRBJ2-1; TCRdb designates TRBD2, a call that cannot be tested without DNA. CDR1 and CDR2 from the germline V gene are DFQATT and SNEGSKA (reference sequence). This CDR3 has 16 residues. The CDR3: CSARVQGGLGRNEQFF.

This chain connects TRBV25-1 to TRBJ2-3; the TCRdb call, TRBD2, lacks DNA for checking. This CDR3 is 15 amino acids long. CDR1 and CDR2 (germline): MGHDK, SYGVNS. The CDR3 sequence: CASSDVGLAADTQYF. Full variable domain (remainder filled in from reference TRBV25-1 and TRBJ2-3): EADIYQTPRYLVIGTGKKITLECSQTMGHDKMYWYQQDPGMELHLIHYSYGVNSTEKGDLSSESTVSRIRTEHFPLTLESARPSHTSQYLCASSDVGLAADTQYFGPGTRLTVL.

The CDR3 region is CASSYTSEKLFF. This chain links TRBV7-9 with TRBJ1-4. The CDR3 extends over 12 amino acids. Per the germline V gene, CDR1 is SEHNR and CDR2 is FQNEAQ (reference sequence).

V is TRBV3-1 and J is TRBJ2-3; TCRdb designates TRBD2, a call that cannot be tested without DNA. Per germline, CDR1 LGHDT and CDR2 YNNKEL (reference sequence). This CDR3 has 16 residues. CDR3 in amino acids: CASSPSSGRAADTQYF.

This chain connects TRBV27 to TRBJ2-3; TCRdb gives TRBD2 as the D gene, but with no DNA this cannot be confirmed. This CDR3 has 16 amino acids. CDR1 and CDR2 from the germline V gene are MNHEY and SMNVEV (reference sequence). The chain's CDR3 is CASSSPGRGGGDTQYF.